Presented here are 30 T cell receptor beta chains from one specimen sequenced in a study of breast tumors, draining lymph nodes, adjacent tissues. The lymph nodes were axillary draining lymph nodes from breast cancer patients. Each CDR3 protein gets one entry after TCRdb re-called the multiplex PCR reads with MiXCR. This table has about 110,000 distinct CDR3 sequences, roughly 29% appearing once. The sample was axillary lymph node tissue. These receptors were obtained from a female donor with breast cancer. Some clones in this sample may be carry-over from other donors' samples.

Of note for this clonotype: A much more abundant neighbour one base away suggests this may be a read error. J is TRBJ1-1 and V is TRBV4-1; D ambiguous. This CDR3 is 11 amino acids long. Between the trimmed V and J ends, which lost 5 bases and 4 bases, there was a span of 5 bases. Germline CDR1 is MGHRA and CDR2 is YSYEKL. The CDR3 here is CASSGSTEAFF. DNA of the CDR3: TGCGCCAGCAGCGGGAGCACTGAAGCTTTCTTT.

Note on this clonotype: Lacking the conserved final phenylalanine or tryptophan, this CDR3 likely reflects a read error. The J gene is TRBJ2-2, the V gene TRBV24-1; D is undetermined. Germline V gives CDR1 KGHDR, CDR2 SFDVKD. CDR3 length equals 14 residues. Deletions cut 4 bases from V and 0 bases from J, with 5 bases between. CDR3 nucleotide sequence: TGTGCCACCAGTGAGCCAACGAACACCGGGGAGCTGTTTCCT. Translation: CATSEPTNTGELFP.

V usage is TRBV6-5 and J usage is TRBJ2-7, with D tentatively TRBD2 (6 bases). Trimming stripped 5 bases from V and 0 bases from J, with 11 bases between. The CDR3 spans 14 residues. Germline lookup yields CDR1 MNHEY and CDR2 SVGAGI. The CDR3 nucleotides are TGTGCCAGCAGTGAAATCGGGAGCTCCTACGAGCAGTACGTC. This translates into CASSEIGSSYEQYV.

This clonotype showed up many times. The chain employs TRBV3-1 and TRBJ2-2; weak D call: TRBD2 (6 bases). The V gene's germline CDR1 is LGHDT and CDR2 YNNKEL (reference sequence). The V end lost 3 bases, the J end lost 4 bases, and 18 bases lay between the germline ends. CDR3 length: 17 residues. CDR3 sequence: CASSHYLGGGTTGELFF. The CDR3, as DNA: TGTGCCAGCAGCCATTATTTGGGAGGAGGGACCACCGGGGAGCTGTTTTTT.

This clonotype was counted at least ten times. This rearrangement joins TRBV7-9 to TRBJ2-3, with D perhaps being TRBD1 or TRBD2 (5 bases each). Germline CDR1 and CDR2: SEHNR and FQNEAQ (reference sequence). Trimming cost V 5 bases and J 6 bases, with 18 bases left between them. This CDR3 has 15 residues. CDR3 DNA sequence: TGTGCCAGCAGCCCTTGGGATTGGGGGTCTGATACGCAGTATTTT. Translation: CASSPWDWGSDTQYF.

This clonotype was recorded a few times. The chain couples TRBV6-1 to TRBJ2-1, with D unclear. The CDR3 consists of 11 residues. Per the germline V gene, CDR1 is MNHNS and CDR2 is SASEGT. Trimming shortened V by 7 bases and J by 4 bases, and 5 bases separated the two germline ends. The CDR3 DNA reads TGTGCCAGCACGCAATACAATGAGCAGTTCTTC. Encoded protein: CASTQYNEQFF.

This clonotype appeared many times. The genes are TRBV7-2 and TRBJ1-2, with TRBD1 matching over 7 bases. With 4 bases clipped from V and 8 bases from J, the junction kept 10 bases outside the gene matches. This CDR3 is 14 amino acids long. The V gene's germline CDR1 is SGHTA and CDR2 FQGNSA. The CDR3 region has the DNA TGTGCCAGCAGCTCGTGGACAGGAGCGAGGGGCTACACCTTC. Translation: CASSSWTGARGYTF. The full variable domain, with the rest looked up from reference TRBV7-2 and TRBJ1-2, is GAGVSQSPSNKVTEKGKDVELRCDPISGHTALYWYRQSLGQGLEFLIYFQGNSAPDKSGLPSDRFSAERTGGSVSTLTIQRTQQEDSAVYLCASSSWTGARGYTFGSGTRLTVV.

With respect to this clonotype: An end of the junction differs from the germline gene, which may be a read error. The chain has TRBV7-6 and TRBJ2-1; perhaps TRBD2 as D (5 bases). This CDR3 is 15 amino acids long. Germline assignment: CDR1 SGHVS and CDR2 FNYEAQ. The CDR3, as DNA: TGTGCCAGCAACTTTCAGCTGCGGGCATATGGGGAGCAGTTCTTT. This sequence encodes CASNFQLRAYGEQFF.

In this sample, this clonotype turned up a few times. The chain employs TRBV11-2 and TRBJ1-5, with TRBD1 as a possible D gene (6 bases). The CDR3 consists of 15 residues. V lost 4 bases and J lost 5, with 15 bases in between. Germline V gene sequence: CDR1 SGHAT, CDR2 FQNNGV. CDR3 coding DNA: TGTGCCAGCAGCTCCGAGGGGGGGGGCGATCAGCCCCAGCATTTT. Translating it yields CASSSEGGGDQPQHF. The full variable domain, rest sourced from reference TRBV11-2 and TRBJ1-5, is EAGVAQSPRYKIIEKRQSVAFWCNPISGHATLYWYQQILGQGPKLLIQFQNNGVVDDSQLPKDRFSAERLKGVDSTLKIQPAKLEDSAVYLCASSSEGGGDQPQHFGDGTRLSIL.

This clonotype was seen ten or more times. The chain is built from TRBV6-6 and TRBJ2-1, with D unresolved. V was cut by 2 bases and J by 7 bases, with 9 bases left in between. Germline lookup yields CDR1 MNHNY and CDR2 SVGAGI (reference sequence). CDR3 length equals 13 residues. In DNA, the CDR3 is TGTGCCAGCAGTTACCGAATAGCAAATGAGCAGTTCTTC. Protein: CASSYRIANEQFF.

At least ten counts were recorded for this clonotype. The chain employs TRBV14 and TRBJ1-3; D is unresolved. The CDR3 sequence is 15 residues long. Germline CDR1 and CDR2: SGHDN and FVKESK. Trimming took off 0 bases at V and 0 bases at J, with 6 bases between the two ends. CDR3 protein: CASSQDRFSGNTIYF. The CDR3 region has the DNA TGTGCCAGCAGCCAAGACAGGTTCTCTGGAAACACCATATATTTT.

Note on this clonotype: Given the absence of the conserved phenylalanine or tryptophan at the CDR3 end, a read error is likely. The DNA is left out, because the CDR3 cannot be placed on it with certainty; the CDR3 is given as TCRdb lists it. The rearrangement uses TRBV2 and TRBJ1-6. From its first to its last residue, the CDR3 has 12 amino acids. Germline CDR1 SNHLY, CDR2 FYNNEI. The CDR3 loop reads CASSLDNSPLRS.

V is TRBV5-1 and J is TRBJ2-1; TRBD1 aligns across 7 bases. Germline CDR1 reads SGHRS; CDR2 reads YFSETQ. The CDR3 spans 15 residues. With 3 bases clipped from V and 6 bases from J, the junction kept 9 bases outside the gene matches. The CDR3 loop is CASSSSGTVINEQFF. The CDR3 nucleotides read TGCGCCAGCAGCTCGTCCGGGACAGTGATCAATGAGCAGTTCTTC.

At least ten counts were recorded for this clonotype. The genes are TRBV20-1 and TRBJ2-7; the D is unclear. Germline loops: CDR1 DFQATT, CDR2 SNEGSKA (reference sequence). The CDR3 length is 13 residues. The CDR3 sequence: CSIPQSLTYEQYF. In DNA form, the CDR3 reads TGCAGCATTCCCCAGAGCCTAACCTACGAGCAGTACTTC.

This clonotype appeared many times. V usage is TRBV24-1 and J usage is TRBJ2-6; D is unresolved. Germline V gene sequence: CDR1 KGHDR, CDR2 SFDVKD. This CDR3 is 12 amino acids long. The V end was cut by 11 bases, the J end by 3 bases, with 7 bases between. CDR3: CAIGLGANVLTF. CDR3 DNA: TGTGCCATAGGCCTTGGGGCCAACGTCCTGACTTTC.

This clonotype was observed at least ten times. An end of the junction does not agree with germline; a read error may underlie this. The chain is built from TRBV7-7 and TRBJ2-1, with D perhaps matching TRBD2 (7 bases). The CDR3 has 15 residues. Germline-derived CDR1 and CDR2 are SSHAT and FNYEAQ (reference sequence). This chain's CDR3 is CASSHGGRPYNEQFF. Written as DNA, the CDR3 is TGTGCTAGCAGCCACGGGGGGCGGCCCTACAATGAGCAGTTCTTC.

The chain joins TRBV27 to TRBJ2-1; D remains unclear. CDR1 is MNHEY and CDR2 is SMNVEV in the germline V gene (reference sequence). The CDR3 is made up of 11 amino acids. V was shortened by 2 bases and J by 8 bases, with 4 bases between the two germline ends. The CDR3 protein is CASSLGDEQFF. The CDR3 nucleotides read TGTGCCAGCAGTTTAGGCGATGAGCAGTTCTTC.

The sample holds many counts of this clonotype. J is TRBJ1-5 and V is TRBV4-1; unclear D gene. V was clipped by 7 bases and J by 6 bases, with 19 bases between them. The CDR3 is 15 amino acids. The germline gives CDR1 MGHRA, CDR2 YSYEKL. In nucleotides, the CDR3 is TGCGCCAGCACCTCTCTTTGGAGGGAGGGTCAGCCCCAGCATTTT. This encodes CASTSLWREGQPQHF.

As concerns this clonotype: A much bigger clone sits one base away, suggesting this may be a read error. This sequence joins TRBV6-5 and TRBJ1-3; 7 bases fit TRBD1. Per the germline V gene, CDR1 is MNHEY and CDR2 is SVGAGI. The CDR3 runs 21 residues. CDR3 loop: CAGRGLGLAGGNSLWGNTIYF. The DNA of the CDR3 is TGTGCCGGCAGGGGCCTAGGTTTGGCAGGGGGAAACTCGCTCTGGGGAAACACCATATATTTT.

This clonotype occurred a few times. V usage is TRBV10-1 and J usage is TRBJ2-7, with TRBD1 matching 11 bases. CDR3 size: 15 residues. CDR1 is WNHNN and CDR2 is SYGVQD in the germline V gene (reference sequence). V gave up 5 bases and J gave up 3 bases; unmatched junction bases: 6. The CDR3 sequence is CASSRGTGGIYEQYF. The CDR3 DNA sequence: TGCGCCAGCAGTCGCGGGACAGGGGGTATCTACGAGCAGTACTTC.

This clonotype has ten or more counts. The chain carries TRBV5-8 and TRBJ2-5; the D gene could be TRBD1 or TRBD2 (5 bases each). This CDR3 is built from 14 residues. Germline V gives CDR1 SGHTS, CDR2 YDEGEE. The V gene lost 4 bases and the J gene lost 5 bases, with 15 bases spanning the gap. The CDR3 sequence is CASSTGLTGETQYF. The DNA of the CDR3 is TGTGCCAGCAGCACAGGACTGACTGGCGAGACCCAGTACTTC.

This clonotype has a count of ten or more. This CDR3 reads CASSELPGQPQHF. The CDR3 region has the DNA TGTGCCAGCAGTGAATTACCGGGTCAGCCCCAGCATTTT. The rearrangement uses TRBV6-1 and TRBJ1-5, with D unresolved. Trimming removed 2 bases from V and 6 bases from J, with 8 bases in between. The CDR3 loop spans 13 amino acids. Germline V gene sequence: CDR1 MNHNS, CDR2 SASEGT.

This clonotype was seen at least ten times. The genes are TRBV5-1 and TRBJ2-7; the match to TRBD2 covers 9 bases. J lost 3 bases, V lost 0 bases, and 10 bases had no gene match. The CDR3 spans 17 residues. The germline V gene encodes CDR1 SGHRS and CDR2 YFSETQ. The CDR3 loop is CASSLALAGPTFYEQYF. CDR3 DNA: TGCGCCAGCAGCTTGGCTCTAGCGGGACCGACTTTCTACGAGCAGTACTTC.

The chain carries TRBV20-1 and TRBJ2-3; D unresolved. CDR1 is DFQATT, CDR2 SNEGSKA, per germline (reference sequence). The V end was cut by 2 bases, the J end by 0 bases, with 9 bases between. The CDR3 sequence is 14 residues long. The CDR3 is CSARILRSTDTQYF. The CDR3 coding sequence is TGCAGTGCTAGAATTTTGCGGAGCACAGATACGCAGTATTTT.

Many counts were recorded for this clonotype. A much larger clone lies one base from this, so it may be a read error. This likely comes from a read error, as the CDR3 has no conserved phenylalanine or tryptophan at its end. The chain carries TRBV12-3 or TRBV12-4 and TRBJ1-3; D gene unclear. Trimming stripped 6 bases from V and 0 bases from J, with 12 bases between. This CDR3 region has 15 residues. The CDR3 is CASRPIGFSGNTIYL. CDR3 coding DNA: TGTGCCAGCAGACCCATAGGATTCTCTGGAAACACCATATATCTT.

The rearrangement joins TRBV30 to TRBJ1-1; maybe TRBD1 (6 bases). The V gene lost 2 bases and the J gene lost 4 bases, with 8 bases spanning the gap. The CDR3 totals 12 residues. In germline, CDR1 is GTSNPN, CDR2 SVGIG (reference sequence). The CDR3 sequence is CAWSWGATEAFF. The CDR3 DNA reads TGTGCCTGGAGTTGGGGGGCCACTGAAGCTTTCTTT. Based on the CDR3 plus reference TRBV30 and TRBJ1-1, the full variable domain is SQTIHQWPATLVQPVGSPLSLECTVEGTSNPNLYWYRQAAGRGLQLLFYSVGIGQISSEVPQNLSASRPQDRQFILSSKKLLLSDSGFYLCAWSWGATEAFFGQGTRLTVV.

Many counts were recorded for this clonotype. The J gene is TRBJ2-3, the V gene TRBV2; D is undetermined. The V and J ends lost 3 bases and 5 bases respectively, with 12 bases between them. Germline values: CDR1 SNHLY, CDR2 FYNNEI. CDR3 length equals 14 residues. The CDR3 loop is CASSDSPFEDTQYF. The CDR3 DNA reads TGTGCCAGCAGTGATAGCCCTTTTGAAGATACGCAGTATTTT.

This clonotype was seen many times. V usage is TRBV20-1 and J usage is TRBJ1-2, with D maybe TRBD1 (5 bases). CDR1 and CDR2 from the germline V gene are DFQATT and SNEGSKA (reference sequence). There are 15 residues in the CDR3. Trimming cost V 3 bases and J 5 bases, with 19 bases left between them. CDR3 residues: CSASPQGGEEYGYTF. The CDR3 DNA sequence: TGCAGTGCTAGCCCCCAGGGAGGGGAGGAGTATGGCTACACCTTC.

The table lists this clonotype with many counts. The J gene is TRBJ2-7, the V gene TRBV5-8; TRBD2 matches at 9 bases. The CDR3 length is 18 residues. J gave up 2 bases and V 0 bases, and 12 bases lay outside the gene matches. CDR1 is SGHTS and CDR2 is YDEGEE in the germline V gene. CDR3 DNA sequence: TGTGCCAGCAGCTTGGCGGGCGGGGGGGCTGAAACAACCTACGAGCAGTACTTC. Translated, it gives CASSLAGGGAETTYEQYF.

This clonotype was observed at least ten times. The junction differs from germline at one of its ends, possibly a read error. The CDR3: CASSSSGSQDTQYF. As DNA, the CDR3 is TGCGCCAGCAGCTCTAGCGGGTCACAAGACACCCAGTACTTC. The rearrangement links TRBV5-1 to TRBJ2-5; 8 bases align to TRBD2. The CDR3 has 14 residues. Germline V gives CDR1 SGHRS, CDR2 YFSETQ.